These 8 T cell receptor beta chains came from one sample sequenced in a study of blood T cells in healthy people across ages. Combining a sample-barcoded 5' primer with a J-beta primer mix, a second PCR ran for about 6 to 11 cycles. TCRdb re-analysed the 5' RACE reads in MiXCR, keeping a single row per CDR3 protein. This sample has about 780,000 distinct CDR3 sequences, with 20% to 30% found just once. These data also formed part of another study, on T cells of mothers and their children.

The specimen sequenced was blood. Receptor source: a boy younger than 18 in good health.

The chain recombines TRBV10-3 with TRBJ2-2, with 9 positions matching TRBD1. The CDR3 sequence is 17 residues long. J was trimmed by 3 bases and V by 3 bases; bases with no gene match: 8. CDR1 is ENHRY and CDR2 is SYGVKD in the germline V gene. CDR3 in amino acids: CAISDRGQGDYTGELFF. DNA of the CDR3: TGTGCCATCAGTGATAGGGGACAGGGTGACTACACCGGGGAGCTGTTTTTT.

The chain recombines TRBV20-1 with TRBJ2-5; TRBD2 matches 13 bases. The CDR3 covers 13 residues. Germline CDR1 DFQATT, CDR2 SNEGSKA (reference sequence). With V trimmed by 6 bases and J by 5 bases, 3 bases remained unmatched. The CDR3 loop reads CSAGLAGAETQYF. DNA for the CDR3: TGCAGTGCCGGACTAGCGGGGGCCGAGACCCAGTACTTC.

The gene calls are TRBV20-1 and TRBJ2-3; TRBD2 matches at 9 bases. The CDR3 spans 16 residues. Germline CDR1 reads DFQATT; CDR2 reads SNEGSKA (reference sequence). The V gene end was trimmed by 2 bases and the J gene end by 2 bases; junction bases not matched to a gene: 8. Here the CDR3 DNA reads TGCAGTGCTAGACTCATTCTAGCGGGGTTCACAGATACGCAGTATTTT. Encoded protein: CSARLILAGFTDTQYF.

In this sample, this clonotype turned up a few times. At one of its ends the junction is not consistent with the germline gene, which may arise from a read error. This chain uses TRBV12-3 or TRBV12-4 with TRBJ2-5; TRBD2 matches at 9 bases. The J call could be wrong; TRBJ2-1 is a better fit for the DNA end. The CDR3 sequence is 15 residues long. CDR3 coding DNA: TGTGCCAGCAGTTTGGCGGGGGGGCCCTACAGTGAGCAGTTCTTC. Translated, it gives CASSLAGGPYSEQFF.

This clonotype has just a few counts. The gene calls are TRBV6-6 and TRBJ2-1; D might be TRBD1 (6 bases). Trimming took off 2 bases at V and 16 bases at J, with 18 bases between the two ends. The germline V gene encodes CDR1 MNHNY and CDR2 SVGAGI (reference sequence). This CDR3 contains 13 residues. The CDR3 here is CASSYPDRQEGFF. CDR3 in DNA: TGTGCCAGCAGTTACCCGGACCGACAGGAAGGATTCTTC.

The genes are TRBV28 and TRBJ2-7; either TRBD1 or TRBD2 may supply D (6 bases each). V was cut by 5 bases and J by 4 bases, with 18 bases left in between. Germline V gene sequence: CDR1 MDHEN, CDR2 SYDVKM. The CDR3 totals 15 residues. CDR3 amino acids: CASSPGAGVIYEQYF. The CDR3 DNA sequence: TGTGCCAGCAGTCCGGGGGCAGGGGTTATATACGAGCAGTACTTC.

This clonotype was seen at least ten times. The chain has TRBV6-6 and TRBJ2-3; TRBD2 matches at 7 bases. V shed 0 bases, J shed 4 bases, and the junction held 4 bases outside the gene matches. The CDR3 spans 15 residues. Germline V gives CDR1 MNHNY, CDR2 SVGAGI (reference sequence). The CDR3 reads CASSYSRGGADTQYF. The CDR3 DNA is TGTGCCAGCAGTTACTCCCGCGGGGGTGCAGATACGCAGTATTTT.

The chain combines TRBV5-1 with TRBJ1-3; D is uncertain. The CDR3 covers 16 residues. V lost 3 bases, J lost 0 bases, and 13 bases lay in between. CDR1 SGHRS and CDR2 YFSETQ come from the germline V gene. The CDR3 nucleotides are TGCGCCAGCAGCTCGGTACAGAGCGTCTCTGGAAACACCATATATTTT. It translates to CASSSVQSVSGNTIYF.